This is a list of T cell receptor beta chains from one sample in a study of blood T cell repertoires in COVID-19. Libraries were prepared by immunoSEQ multiplex PCR; TCRdb keeps only in-frame clonotypes and omits some of them. Here the sample spans about 67,000 clones, around 88% being singletons. Sequenced input: peripheral blood. Every receptor here comes from a woman older than 75 with acute or convalescent COVID-19. Each CDR3 is given without its conserved first and last residue.

v_call: TRBV19; j_call: TRBJ1-1; cdr3_aa: ASSIGQEYTEAF
v_call: TRBV15; j_call: TRBJ1-1; cdr3_aa: ATSRDRVEAF
v_call: TRBV5-1; j_call: TRBJ2-7; cdr3_aa: ASSFGTEPYEQY
v_call: TRBV6-5; j_call: TRBJ2-7; cdr3_aa: ASSRTGLSYEQY
v_call: TRBV5-4; j_call: TRBJ1-4; cdr3_aa: ASSSYAGRTGDEKLF
v_call: TRBV18; j_call: TRBJ1-2; cdr3_aa: ASSPPSGTGYGYT
v_call: TRBV11-2; j_call: TRBJ2-1; cdr3_aa: ASSWTSSRDEQF
v_call: TRBV2; j_call: TRBJ1-6; cdr3_aa: ASSRTGESYNSPLH
v_call: TRBV7-2; j_call: TRBJ1-1; cdr3_aa: ASSLAGKTGEAF
v_call: TRBV20-1; j_call: TRBJ1-1; cdr3_aa: SAGTGGFAF
v_call: TRBV5-4; j_call: TRBJ1-2; cdr3_aa: ASSSQQGNYGYT
v_call: TRBV7-2; j_call: TRBJ1-6; cdr3_aa: ASSLDRGRNSPLH
v_call: TRBV7-2; j_call: TRBJ2-1; cdr3_aa: ASSIEGARDNEQF
v_call: TRBV28; j_call: TRBJ1-6; cdr3_aa: ATTGQPPRPLH
v_call: TRBV19; j_call: TRBJ1-4; cdr3_aa: RIGGPGLEEKLF
v_call: TRBV25-1; j_call: TRBJ2-1; cdr3_aa: ASSLLAGVDNEQF
v_call: TRBV19; j_call: TRBJ1-1; cdr3_aa: ASRTLGGTEAF
v_call: TRBV6-5; j_call: TRBJ1-4; cdr3_aa: ASSLSRTNEKLF
v_call: TRBV4-1; j_call: TRBJ1-3; cdr3_aa: ASSQLRGAFSTIY
v_call: TRBV12-3/TRBV12-4; j_call: TRBJ2-7; cdr3_aa: ASSPNNYEQY
v_call: TRBV7-2; j_call: TRBJ1-2; cdr3_aa: ASSLVPSDSYGYT
v_call: TRBV4-2; j_call: TRBJ2-7; cdr3_aa: ASSQDLRSGGYEQY
v_call: TRBV2; j_call: TRBJ2-5; cdr3_aa: ARAGGQETQY
v_call: TRBV15; j_call: TRBJ1-5; cdr3_aa: ATSRDVGNQPQH
v_call: TRBV19; j_call: TRBJ2-2; cdr3_aa: ASSKKRTNTGELF
v_call: TRBV6-2/TRBV6-3; j_call: TRBJ1-4; cdr3_aa: ASSRTTTNEKLF
v_call: TRBV7-2; j_call: TRBJ1-1; cdr3_aa: ASSLAAGIDAEAF